This T cell receptor beta chain was found in a study of shared clonotypes between healthy human individuals. Study at large: A donor's plate count was three for CD4 naive and three for CD4 memory; CD8 naive had two and CD8 memory one. Study observations and caveats: The researchers took only blood, and tissue repertoires probably look different.

Across several immunoSEQ plates, the genomic DNA of each subset was split evenly. The method was immunoSEQ multiplex PCR; TCRdb's version includes in-frame clones alone and lacks a portion of them. The data contain some 1,400,000 clones, around 97% of them singletons. CDR1 is ENHRY and CDR2 is SYGVKD in the germline V gene. The CDR3 runs 15 residues. V lost 5 bases, J lost 4 bases, and 2 bases stayed unmatched. A remark on this clone: The antigen remains unidentified.

Healthy HIV-negative adults with no recent acute infections or vaccinations were recruited as donors. The rearrangement joins TRBV10-3 to TRBJ2-1, with TRBD2 matching over 13 bases. Sequencing was done on a sample of naive CD4+ T cells sorted from blood. The subset: CD45RA+ positively selected. This TCR was sampled from a man aged 25-45 years in good health. The CDR3 nucleotides are TGTGCCATCAGTAAGACTAGCGGGGGGTACAATGAGCAGTTCTTC. This translates into CAISKTSGGYNEQFF.